Reported below is one T cell receptor beta chain. No cognate antigen has been identified for it. There are no base qualities to consult, and no much larger clone falls within one base. Ficoll-Paque density gradient centrifugation was the method used to isolate PBMCs. The sequencing machine was an Illumina NovaSeq 6000. cDNA libraries for TCRalpha and TCRbeta were prepared by 5'RACE using constant-segment primers, with sample barcodes and unique molecular identifiers added. RNA was extracted from every sample with Trizol reagent. Library amplification was performed in two PCR steps, and a second sample barcode and Illumina TruSeq adapters were introduced in the second step. Sequencing of libraries was performed on an Illumina NovaSeq with 2 x 150 bp paired-end reads. The original methods were these. With migec v1.2.7, reads were demultiplexed and then collapsed into UMI-guided consensus sequences. Using mixcr v2.1.11, the UMI consensuses were aligned to TRA and TRB V and J templates and assembled into clonotypes. Expanded or contracted clonotypes were those called significant by both edgeR and NoisET, with noise models trained on biological replicates. For edgeR calls, the cutoffs were a false discovery rate-adjusted p below 0.01 and a log2 fold-change threshold of 1. PCA with hierarchical clustering of max-normalized trajectories of the 1000 most abundant clonotypes was used as exploratory dynamics analysis. Separately sequenced CD4+ and CD8+ repertoires were used to assign a CD4 or CD8 phenotype to each responding clone. Starting from the raw public reads, TCRdb applied fastp trimming at Q25, assembled clones with MiXCR and retained in-frame beta chains. Each entry merges the rows of one CDR3 protein and shows their most common DNA and genes. The V and J calls come from TCRdb's annotation, not from the publication. The sample records about 290,000 distinct CDR3 sequences, roughly 15% of which are singletons. Around 23% of the sample is in the top ten clones.

The data were taken from a study of T-cell memory formation after mild COVID-19 (dated by TCRdb to about 2021). For the wider study: Most TCR sequence clusters were specific to one of the two donors. Two young, previously healthy adult volunteers, one female and one male, were included in the cohort. In a couple of donors, T-cell clones that expanded and contracted after mild COVID-19 were tracked by sequencing TCRalpha and TCRbeta repertoires over time. Study-wide conclusions, independent of this receptor: Only a couple of mild cases were covered in the study, and larger cohorts including severe cases with pre-infection samples were considered necessary. Some responding clones were detected in pre-infection memory, which suggested that pre-existing cross-reactive memory T cells had joined the SARS-CoV-2 response. Clones that contracted from day 15 to 85 showed balanced CD4/CD8 phenotypes, whereas a second wave of clones that expanded from day 15 to 37 leaned towards CD4+. Whether the second-wave clones peaking on day 37 were SARS-CoV-2 specific was not confirmed. Contracting CD4+ clones were located mainly in the CM and EM memory subsets, whereas CD8+ clones were found to be enriched in EMRA.

The CDR3 spans 14 residues, from the cysteine through the phenylalanine. Only the CDR3 DNA is retained, 42 bases long and in frame from the first base. CDR1 MNHEY and CDR2 SVGAGI are derived from the germline V gene. A distance of 12 bases separates the germline ends of V and J, which lose 6 bases and 1 base respectively. The TCR comes from a man aged 18 to 30 who had mild COVID-19 (a few samples of this study predate the infection). The sample titles of this study are shuffled in the database, so cell type and time point are left out; the donor was told from shared clones. This receptor chain uses TRBV6-5 and TRBJ1-1; matching of 5 bases hints at TRBD1 as the D gene. The sample taken for sequencing was PBMCs or a T cell subset sorted from them (not recorded which). CDR3 sequence: CASSRVGGNTEAFF. The nucleotide sequence reads TGTGCCAGCAGCCGGGTTGGGGGGAACACTGAAGCTTTCTTT.